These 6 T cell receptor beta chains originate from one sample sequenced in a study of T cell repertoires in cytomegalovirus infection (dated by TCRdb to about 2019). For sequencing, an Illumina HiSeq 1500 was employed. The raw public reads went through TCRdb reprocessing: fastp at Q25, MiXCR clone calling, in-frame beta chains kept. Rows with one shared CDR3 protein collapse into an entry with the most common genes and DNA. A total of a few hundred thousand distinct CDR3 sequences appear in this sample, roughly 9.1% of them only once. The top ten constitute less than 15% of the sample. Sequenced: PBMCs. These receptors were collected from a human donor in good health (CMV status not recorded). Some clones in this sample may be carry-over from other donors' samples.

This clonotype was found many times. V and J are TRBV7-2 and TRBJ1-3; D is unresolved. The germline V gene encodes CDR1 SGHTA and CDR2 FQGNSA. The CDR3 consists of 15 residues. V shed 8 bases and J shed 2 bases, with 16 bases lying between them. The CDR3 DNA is TGTGCCAGCGCCAGAGAGCCCGCGACTGGAAACACCATATATTTT. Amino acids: CASAREPATGNTIYF. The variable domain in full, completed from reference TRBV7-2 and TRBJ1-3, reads GAGVSQSPSNKVTEKGKDVELRCDPISGHTALYWYRQSLGQGLEFLIYFQGNSAPDKSGLPSDRFSAERTGGSVSTLTIQRTQQEDSAVYLCASAREPATGNTIYFGEGSWLTVV.

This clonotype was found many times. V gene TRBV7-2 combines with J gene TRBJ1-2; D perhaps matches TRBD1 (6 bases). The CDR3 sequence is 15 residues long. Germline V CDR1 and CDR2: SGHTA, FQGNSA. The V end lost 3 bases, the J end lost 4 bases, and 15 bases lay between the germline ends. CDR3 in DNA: TGTGCCAGCAGCTTCCCGCACTTGGGGGCCTATGGCTACACCTTC. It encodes CASSFPHLGAYGYTF.

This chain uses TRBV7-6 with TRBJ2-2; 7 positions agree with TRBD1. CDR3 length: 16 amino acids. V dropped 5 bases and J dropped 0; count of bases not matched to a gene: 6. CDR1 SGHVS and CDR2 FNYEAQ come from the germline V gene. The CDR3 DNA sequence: TGTGCCAGCAGCCCTGGTAGGGGGCCGAACACCGGGGAGCTGTTTTTT. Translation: CASSPGRGPNTGELFF.

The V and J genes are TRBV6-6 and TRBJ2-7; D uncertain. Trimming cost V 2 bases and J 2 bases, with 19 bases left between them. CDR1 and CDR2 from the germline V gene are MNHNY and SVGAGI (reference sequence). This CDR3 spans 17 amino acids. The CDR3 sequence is CASSYTAVKSTPYEQYF. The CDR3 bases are TGTGCCAGCAGTTACACCGCGGTGAAATCCACCCCCTACGAGCAGTACTTC.

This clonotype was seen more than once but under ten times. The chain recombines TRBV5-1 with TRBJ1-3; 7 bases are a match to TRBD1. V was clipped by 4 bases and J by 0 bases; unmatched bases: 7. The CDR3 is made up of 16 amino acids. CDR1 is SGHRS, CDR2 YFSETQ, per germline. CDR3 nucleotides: TGCGCCAGCAGCATATTCCGGGACAGCTCTGGAAACACCATATATTTT. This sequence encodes CASSIFRDSSGNTIYF. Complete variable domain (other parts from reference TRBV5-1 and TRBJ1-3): KAGVTQTPRYLIKTRGQQVTLSCSPISGHRSVSWYQQTPGQGLQFLFEYFSETQRNKGNFPGRFSGRQFSNSRSEMNVSTLELGDSALYLCASSIFRDSSGNTIYFGEGSWLTVV.

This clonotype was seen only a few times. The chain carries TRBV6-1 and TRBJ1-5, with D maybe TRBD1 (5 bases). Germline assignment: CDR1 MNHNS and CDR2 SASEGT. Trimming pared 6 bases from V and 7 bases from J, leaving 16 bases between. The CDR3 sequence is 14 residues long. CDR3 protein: CASSPWGVRQPQHF. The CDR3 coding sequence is TGTGCCAGCAGCCCTTGGGGGGTAAGGCAGCCCCAGCATTTT.